These 26 T cell receptor beta chains were sequenced from one sample in a study of T cell responses to AZD1222 COVID-19 vaccine. The data were produced by immunoSEQ multiplex PCR, yet TCRdb's version contains in-frame clones alone and is incomplete. The table has approximately 72,000 clones, about 89% seen once. Sequenced here: peripheral blood, sampled 28 days after the second AZD1222 dose. These TCRs come from an adult who received the AZD1222 COVID-19 vaccine.

The chain couples TRBV7-9 to TRBJ1-2; no firm D call. This CDR3 contains 14 residues. V was pared by 4 bases and J by 8 bases, with 17 bases between. From germline, CDR1 is SEHNR and CDR2 FQNEAQ (reference sequence). The CDR3 nucleotides are TGTGCCAGCAGCTCGACCCTTATAAAAGAGGGCTACACCTTC. Its protein is CASSSTLIKEGYTF.

The chain is built from TRBV6-5 and TRBJ2-1; D is possibly TRBD1 (7 bases). The CDR3 has 16 amino acids. Trimming left V 2 bases short and J 4 bases short, with 15 bases between. Germline assignment: CDR1 MNHEY and CDR2 SVGAGI. Here the CDR3 reads CASSYAGQRGYNEQFF. The CDR3 DNA follows: TGTGCCAGCAGTTACGCGGGACAGAGGGGTTACAATGAGCAGTTCTTC.

The chain joins TRBV28 to TRBJ1-3; the D is unclear. The CDR3 has 15 residues. Germline lookup yields CDR1 MDHEN and CDR2 SYDVKM. V was trimmed by 3 bases and J by 0 bases, leaving 9 bases between them. CDR3 residues: CASSFLLHSGNTIYF. The CDR3 DNA sequence: TGTGCCAGCAGTTTTCTCCTTCACTCTGGAAACACCATATATTTT.

The genes are TRBV6-1 and TRBJ2-3; 14 bases are a match to TRBD2. This CDR3 region has 16 residues. Germline V gene data show CDR1 as MNHNS and CDR2 as SASEGT. V was pared by 3 bases and J by 1 base, with 0 bases of the junction left unmatched. DNA for the CDR3: TGTGCCAGCAGTGAGACTAGCGGGAGGGGCACAGATACGCAGTATTTT. It is translated as CASSETSGRGTDTQYF.

This chain connects TRBV5-4 to TRBJ1-3; perhaps TRBD1 as D (6 bases). In germline, CDR1 is SGHNT, CDR2 YYREEE (reference sequence). The CDR3 spans 14 residues. V was trimmed by 4 bases and J by 4 bases, leaving 12 bases between them. The CDR3 nucleotides are TGTGCCAGCAGCCCGAGGGGGTCCGGAAACACCATATATTTT. This sequence encodes CASSPRGSGNTIYF.

CDR3 sequence reads: CASSQDMGTNTGELFF. The DNA of the CDR3 is TGTGCCAGCAGCCAAGATATGGGCACGAACACCGGGGAGCTGTTTTTT. The genes are TRBV4-2 and TRBJ2-2; D gene ambiguous. The V gene's germline CDR1 is LGHNA and CDR2 YNFKEQ. The CDR3 runs to 16 residues. V lost 0 bases, J lost 0 bases, and 8 bases lay in between.

V gene TRBV14 combines with J gene TRBJ2-5; D perhaps matches TRBD1 (6 bases). V was trimmed by 2 bases and J by 7 bases, leaving 20 bases between them. This CDR3 is built from 16 residues. Germline assignment: CDR1 SGHDN and CDR2 FVKESK. The CDR3 DNA reads as TGTGCCAGCAGCCAACCGACAAGAGGGGGTATGAGGACCCAGTACTTC. Its translation: CASSQPTRGGMRTQYF.

Points on this clone: The same CDR3 can be traced to other DNA sequences in this sample. The J gene is TRBJ1-5, the V gene TRBV28, with 11 bases matching TRBD1. CDR3 length: 14 residues. J gave up 5 bases and V 6 bases, and 3 bases lay outside the gene matches. Germline V CDR1 and CDR2: MDHEN, SYDVKM. CDR3 bases: TGTGCCAGCAGCTCGGGACAGGGGGATCAGCCCCAGCATTTT. It translates to CASSSGQGDQPQHF.

The chain uses TRBV10-1 and TRBJ2-7; 8 nucleotides align to TRBD2. From germline, CDR1 is WNHNN and CDR2 SYGVQD (reference sequence). J was trimmed by 0 bases and V by 3 bases; bases with no gene match: 1. This CDR3 comprises 14 residues. The CDR3 DNA reads as TGCGCCAGCAGTGATAGCGGGATCTCCTACGAGCAGTACTTC. This translates into CASSDSGISYEQYF.

V usage is TRBV7-6 and J usage is TRBJ2-7; 7 bases align to TRBD2. The CDR3 sequence is 15 residues long. CDR1 and CDR2 from the germline V gene are SGHVS and FNYEAQ. V dropped 0 bases and J dropped 2; count of bases not matched to a gene: 4. The CDR3 sequence is CASSLAGTTAYEQYF. CDR3 sequence (DNA): TGTGCCAGCAGCTTAGCGGGGACTACCGCCTACGAGCAGTACTTC.

In DNA, the CDR3 is TGTGCCAGCTCACCGCCAGGGGGCCGCTCCTACGAGCAGTACTTC. Translation gives CASSPPGGRSYEQYF. The V call is TRBV18, the J call TRBJ2-7; TRBD1 matches 8 bases. V gave up 3 bases and J gave up 0 bases; unmatched junction bases: 4. The CDR3 covers 15 residues. Germline CDR1 reads KGHSH; CDR2 reads LQKENI. Supplemented by reference TRBV18 and TRBJ2-7, the full variable domain reads NAGVMQNPRHLVRRRGQEARLRCSPMKGHSHVYWYRQLPEEGLKFMVYLQKENIIDESGMPKERFSAEFPKEGPSILRIQQVVRGDSAAYFCASSPPGGRSYEQYFGPGTRLTVT.

The chain uses TRBV5-5 and TRBJ1-4, with D hard to call. V was clipped by 1 base and J by 5 bases, with 9 bases between them. This CDR3 has 14 residues. CDR1 and CDR2 from the germline V gene are SGHKS and YYEKEE (reference sequence). The CDR3 DNA reads as TGTGCCAGCAGCTTGTTTCCGGGGAATGAAAAACTGTTTTTT. Translation gives CASSLFPGNEKLFF.

The J gene is TRBJ2-7, the V gene TRBV7-6; D might be TRBD2 (6 bases). The germline V and J ends were trimmed by 6 bases and 1 base, with 13 bases remaining between them. The CDR3 contains 14 residues. Per the germline V gene, CDR1 is SGHVS and CDR2 is FNYEAQ. The CDR3 region is CASRPDYLSYEQYF. The CDR3 coding sequence is TGTGCCAGCAGGCCGGACTACCTGTCCTACGAGCAGTACTTC.

V and J are TRBV12-5 and TRBJ2-7; D is unclear. This CDR3 region has 17 residues. The V and J ends lost 0 bases and 0 bases respectively, with 15 bases between them. The germline V gene has CDR1 LGHNT and CDR2 FRNRAP. The CDR3 DNA sequence: TGTGCTAGTGGTTTGGTAAAGGGATGGCAGAGCTCCTACGAGCAGTACTTC. Protein sequence: CASGLVKGWQSSYEQYF.

The chain combines TRBV29-1 with TRBJ2-3; 10 bases are a match to TRBD2. The ends lost 6 bases at V and 2 bases at J; junction bases unmatched: 11. The CDR3 sequence is 16 residues long. Per the germline V gene, CDR1 is SQVTM and CDR2 is ANQGSEA. The CDR3 region is CSVESGRAPYTDTQYF. The CDR3 nucleotides read TGCAGCGTCGAAAGCGGGAGGGCCCCTTACACAGATACGCAGTATTTT.

The chain is built from TRBV7-7 and TRBJ2-1, with 10 bases lining up with TRBD2. Looked up from germline, CDR1 is SSHAT and CDR2 is FNYEAQ (reference sequence). This CDR3 comprises 15 residues. V lost 1 base, J lost 9 bases, and 6 bases stayed unmatched. CDR3 DNA sequence: TGTGCCAGCAGCTTAGAGAGCGGGAGGGAAGGTGAGCAGTTCTTC. It is translated as CASSLESGREGEQFF.

A single count supports this clone. The V gene is TRBV18, the J gene TRBJ1-6, with a weak D call TRBD1 (6 bases). The germline V gene has CDR1 KGHSH and CDR2 LQKENI. CDR3 length equals 15 residues. The V end lost 0 bases, the J end lost 5 bases, and 8 bases lay between the germline ends. CDR3 nucleotides: TGTGCCAGCTCACCACCGTCAGGGGATAATTCACCCCTCCACTTT. This gives the protein CASSPPSGDNSPLHF.

The gene calls are TRBV24-1 and TRBJ2-7; 8 bases map to TRBD2. The CDR3 totals 15 residues. Per the germline V gene, CDR1 is KGHDR and CDR2 is SFDVKD. V lost 5 bases to trimming and J lost 6 bases; unmatched junction nucleotides: 11. DNA for the CDR3: TGTGCCACCAGTGGTACGGGAGGGCCTAACTTCGAGCAGTACTTC. Protein: CATSGTGGPNFEQYF.

This sequence joins TRBV6-5 and TRBJ2-7, with D maybe TRBD1 (6 bases). The CDR3 is made up of 13 amino acids. V gave up 6 bases and J gave up 5 bases, with 14 bases separating them. From germline, CDR1 is MNHEY and CDR2 SVGAGI. CDR3 coding DNA: TGTGCCAGCAGACGAAGGGGGAATGACGAGCAGTACTTC. It is translated as CASRRRGNDEQYF.

This chain connects TRBV5-1 to TRBJ1-3, with a possible D match to TRBD1 (6 bases). The CDR3 length is 16 residues. Trimming stripped 4 bases from V and 2 bases from J, with 16 bases between. Germline loops: CDR1 SGHRS, CDR2 YFSETQ. The CDR3 is CASSVRQVGTGNTIYF. CDR3 bases: TGCGCCAGCAGCGTACGACAGGTGGGGACTGGAAACACCATATATTTT.

This clone was counted a few times. The chain couples TRBV18 to TRBJ2-1; 7 bases line up with TRBD2. The CDR3 has 16 amino acids. Germline CDR1 and CDR2: KGHSH and LQKENI. J was trimmed by 7 bases and V by 3 bases; bases with no gene match: 12. The CDR3, as DNA: TGTGCCAGCTCACCGTCTAGCGGAGGGTTTAGTAATGAGCAGTTCTTC. Translated, it gives CASSPSSGGFSNEQFF.

The chain recombines TRBV19 with TRBJ1-4; D is perhaps TRBD1 (5 bases). V was trimmed by 1 base and J by 2 bases, leaving 8 bases between them. The CDR3 is 15 amino acids. The V gene's germline CDR1 is LNHDA and CDR2 SQIVND (reference sequence). The CDR3 region has the DNA TGTGCCAGTAGTATAGCCCGGGGGACTAATGAAAAACTGTTTTTT. Its translation is CASSIARGTNEKLFF.

CDR3 sequence reads: CASTTSGKGTQYF. In nucleotides, the CDR3 is TGTGCCAGCACGACTAGCGGGAAGGGAACGCAGTATTTT. The V and J genes are TRBV7-3 and TRBJ2-3; 11 nucleotides align to TRBD2. Trimming cost V 7 bases and J 9 bases; bases outside gene matches: 6. There are 13 residues in the CDR3. Germline CDR1 and CDR2: SGHTA and FQGTGA.

The chain employs TRBV5-1 and TRBJ2-2; 8 nucleotides agree with TRBD2. Germline V gives CDR1 SGHRS, CDR2 YFSETQ. The CDR3 runs to 15 residues. After removal of 0 bases from V and 7 bases from J, the junction contained 5 bases not matched to a gene. In DNA form, the CDR3 reads TGCGCCAGCAGCTTGGCGGGAGGGCCCGGCGGGGAGCTGTTTTTT. It is translated as CASSLAGGPGGELFF.

V gene TRBV2 combines with J gene TRBJ2-7; no definite D call. The V end was cut by 1 base, the J end by 5 bases, with 12 bases between. Germline CDR1 is SNHLY and CDR2 is FYNNEI. CDR3 length: 14 residues. As DNA, the CDR3 is TGTGCCAGCAGTGAAGGGATAGGACCCGACGAGCAGTACTTC. This translates into CASSEGIGPDEQYF.

The chain carries TRBV5-8 and TRBJ1-2; TRBD1 aligns across 7 bases. The germline V gene encodes CDR1 SGHTS and CDR2 YDEGEE. With V trimmed by 4 bases and J by 5 bases, 14 bases remained unmatched. The CDR3 runs 16 residues. CDR3 sequence: CASSTGTDVIVYGYTF. The CDR3, as DNA: TGTGCCAGCAGCACTGGGACAGACGTGATTGTATATGGCTACACCTTC.